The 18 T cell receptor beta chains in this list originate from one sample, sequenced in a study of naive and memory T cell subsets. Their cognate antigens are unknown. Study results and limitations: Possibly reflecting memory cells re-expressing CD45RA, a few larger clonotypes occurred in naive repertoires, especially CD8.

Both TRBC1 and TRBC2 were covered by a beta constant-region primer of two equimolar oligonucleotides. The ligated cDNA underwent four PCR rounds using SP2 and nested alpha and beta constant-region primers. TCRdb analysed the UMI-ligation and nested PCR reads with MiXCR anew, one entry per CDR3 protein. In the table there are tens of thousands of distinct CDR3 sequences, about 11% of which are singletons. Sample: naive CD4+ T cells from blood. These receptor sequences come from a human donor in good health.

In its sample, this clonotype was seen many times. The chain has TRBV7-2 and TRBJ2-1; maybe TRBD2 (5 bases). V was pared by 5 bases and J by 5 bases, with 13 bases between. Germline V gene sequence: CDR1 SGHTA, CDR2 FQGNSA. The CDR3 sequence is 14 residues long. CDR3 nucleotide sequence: TGTGCCAGCAGCGTCGGCGGGTCCCACAATGAGCAGTTCTTC. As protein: CASSVGGSHNEQFF.

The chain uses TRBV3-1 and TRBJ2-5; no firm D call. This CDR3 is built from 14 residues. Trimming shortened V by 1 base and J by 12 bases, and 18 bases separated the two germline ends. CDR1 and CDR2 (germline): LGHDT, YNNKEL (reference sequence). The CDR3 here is CASSQGRRTRYKYF. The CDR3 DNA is TGTGCCAGCAGCCAAGGCCGCCGGACGCGATACAAGTACTTC.

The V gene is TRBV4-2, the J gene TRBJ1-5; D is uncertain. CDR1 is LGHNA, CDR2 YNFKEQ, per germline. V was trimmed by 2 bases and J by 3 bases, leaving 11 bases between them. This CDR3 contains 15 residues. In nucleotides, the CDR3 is TGTGCCAGCAGCCAATCCCGGGTAATCAATCAGCCCCAGCATTTT. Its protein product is CASSQSRVINQPQHF.

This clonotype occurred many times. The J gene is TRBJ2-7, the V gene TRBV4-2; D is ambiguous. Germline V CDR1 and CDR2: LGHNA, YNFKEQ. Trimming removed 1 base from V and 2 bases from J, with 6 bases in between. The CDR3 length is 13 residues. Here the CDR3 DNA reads TGTGCCAGCAGCCAAGCAAGCCCCTACGAGCAGTACTTC. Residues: CASSQASPYEQYF.

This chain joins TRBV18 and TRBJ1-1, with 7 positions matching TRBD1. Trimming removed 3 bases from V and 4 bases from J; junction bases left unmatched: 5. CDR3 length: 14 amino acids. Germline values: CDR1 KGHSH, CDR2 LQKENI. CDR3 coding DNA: TGTGCCAGCTCACCGCGGGCAGGGGGCACTGAAGCTTTCTTT. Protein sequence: CASSPRAGGTEAFF.

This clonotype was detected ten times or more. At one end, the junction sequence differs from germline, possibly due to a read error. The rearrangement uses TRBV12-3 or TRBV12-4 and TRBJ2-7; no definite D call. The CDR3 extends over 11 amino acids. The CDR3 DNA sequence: TGTGCCAGCAGCTTAGGGTACGAGCAGTACTTC. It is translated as CASSLGYEQYF.

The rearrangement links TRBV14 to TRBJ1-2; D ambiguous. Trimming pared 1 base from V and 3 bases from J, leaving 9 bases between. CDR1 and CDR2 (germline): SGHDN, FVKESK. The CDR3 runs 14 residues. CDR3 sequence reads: CASSQVDGYYGYTF. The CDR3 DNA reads TGTGCCAGCAGCCAAGTAGACGGGTACTATGGCTACACCTTC. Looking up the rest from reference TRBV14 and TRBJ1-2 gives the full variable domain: EAGVTQFPSHSVIEKGQTVTLRCDPISGHDNLYWYRRVMGKEIKFLLHFVKESKQDESGMPNNRFLAERTGGTYSTLKVQPAELEDSGVYFCASSQVDGYYGYTFGSGTRLTVV.

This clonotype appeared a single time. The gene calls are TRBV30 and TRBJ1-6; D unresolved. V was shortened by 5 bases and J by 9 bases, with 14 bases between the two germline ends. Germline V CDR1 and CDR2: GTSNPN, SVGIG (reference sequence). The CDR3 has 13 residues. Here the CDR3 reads CAWGSFGSSPLHF. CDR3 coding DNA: TGTGCCTGGGGGTCGTTCGGAAGTTCACCCCTCCACTTT.

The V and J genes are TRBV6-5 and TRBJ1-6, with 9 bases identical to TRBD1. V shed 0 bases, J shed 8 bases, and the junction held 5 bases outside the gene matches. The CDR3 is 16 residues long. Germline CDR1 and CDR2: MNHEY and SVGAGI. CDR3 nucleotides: TGTGCCAGCAGTTACTCTGGACAGGGGAGTCATTCACCCCTCCACTTT. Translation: CASSYSGQGSHSPLHF.

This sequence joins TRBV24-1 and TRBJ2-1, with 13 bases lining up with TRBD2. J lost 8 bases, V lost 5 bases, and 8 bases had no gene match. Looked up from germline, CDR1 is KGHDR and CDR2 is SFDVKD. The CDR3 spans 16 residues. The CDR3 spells CATSGETGTSGDEQFF. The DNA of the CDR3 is TGTGCCACCAGTGGGGAGACCGGGACTAGCGGGGATGAGCAGTTCTTC.

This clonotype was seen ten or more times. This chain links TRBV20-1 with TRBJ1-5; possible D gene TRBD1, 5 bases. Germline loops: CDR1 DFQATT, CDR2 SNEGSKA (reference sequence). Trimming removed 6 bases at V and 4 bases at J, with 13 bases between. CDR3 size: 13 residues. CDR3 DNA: TGCAGTGCCGAGGAGGGGCGGAATCAGCCCCAGCATTTT. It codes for CSAEEGRNQPQHF.

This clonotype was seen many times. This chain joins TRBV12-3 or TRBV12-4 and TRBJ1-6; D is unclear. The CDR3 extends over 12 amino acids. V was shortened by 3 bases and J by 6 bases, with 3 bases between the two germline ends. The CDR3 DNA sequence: TGTGCCAGCAGTTTCGGTAATTCACCCCTCCACTTT. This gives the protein CASSFGNSPLHF.

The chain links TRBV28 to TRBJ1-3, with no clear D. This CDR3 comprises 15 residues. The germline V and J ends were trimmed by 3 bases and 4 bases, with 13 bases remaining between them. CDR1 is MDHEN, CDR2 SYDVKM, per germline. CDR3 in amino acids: CASSLTPGSGNTIYF. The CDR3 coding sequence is TGTGCCAGCAGTTTGACACCCGGATCAGGAAACACCATATATTTT.

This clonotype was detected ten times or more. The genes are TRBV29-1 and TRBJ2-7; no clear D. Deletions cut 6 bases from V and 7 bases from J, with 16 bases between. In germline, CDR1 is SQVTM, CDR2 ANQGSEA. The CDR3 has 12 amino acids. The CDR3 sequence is CSVKTPTREQYF. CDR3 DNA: TGCAGCGTCAAGACCCCTACGAGGGAGCAGTACTTC.

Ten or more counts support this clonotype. The CDR3 DNA reads TGTGCCAGCGTGTTCGTGACCGGGGAGCTGTTTTTT. It codes for CASVFVTGELFF. V gene TRBV7-2 combines with J gene TRBJ2-2; D not certain. Germline loops: CDR1 SGHTA, CDR2 FQGNSA. The ends were cut back, 8 bases at V and 5 bases at J, with 9 bases in the middle. The CDR3 runs to 12 residues.

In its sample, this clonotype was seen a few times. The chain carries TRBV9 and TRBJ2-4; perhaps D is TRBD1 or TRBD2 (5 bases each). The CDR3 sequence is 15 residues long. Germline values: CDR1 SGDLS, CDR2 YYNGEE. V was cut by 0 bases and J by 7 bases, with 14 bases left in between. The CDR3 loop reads CASSVEGASPNIQYF. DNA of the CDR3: TGTGCCAGCAGCGTAGAAGGGGCTAGCCCGAACATTCAGTACTTC.

The CDR3 bases are TGCAGCGTTCGGTGGGGCACTGAAGCTTTCTTT. Its translation: CSVRWGTEAFF. J is TRBJ1-1 and V is TRBV29-1; no reliable D call. The CDR3 totals 11 residues. The V end was cut by 5 bases, the J end by 4 bases, with 8 bases between. The germline CDR1 and CDR2 sequences are SQVTM and ANQGSEA.

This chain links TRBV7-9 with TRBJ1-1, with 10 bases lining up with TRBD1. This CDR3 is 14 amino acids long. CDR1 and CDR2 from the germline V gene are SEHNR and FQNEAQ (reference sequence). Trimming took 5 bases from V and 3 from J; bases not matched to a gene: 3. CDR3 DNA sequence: TGTGCCAGCAGCCACGGACAGGGGGACACTGAAGCTTTCTTT. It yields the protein CASSHGQGDTEAFF.